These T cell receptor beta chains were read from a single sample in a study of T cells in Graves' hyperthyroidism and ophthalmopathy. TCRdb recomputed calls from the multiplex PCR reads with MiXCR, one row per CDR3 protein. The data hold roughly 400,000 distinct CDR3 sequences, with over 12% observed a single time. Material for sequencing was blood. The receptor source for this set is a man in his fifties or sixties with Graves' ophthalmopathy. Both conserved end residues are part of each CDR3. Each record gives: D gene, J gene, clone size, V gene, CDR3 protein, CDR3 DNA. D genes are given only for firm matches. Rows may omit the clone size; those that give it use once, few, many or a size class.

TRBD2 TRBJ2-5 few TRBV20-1 CSASPSGSQETQYF TGCAGTGCTAGTCCTAGCGGGAGCCAAGAGACCCAGTACTTC
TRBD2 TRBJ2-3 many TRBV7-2 CASSLRAGGSTDTQYF TGTGCCAGCAGCTTACGAGCGGGAGGAAGCACAGATACGCAGTATTTT
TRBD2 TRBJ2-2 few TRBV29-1 CSARGPSGRDTGELFF TGCAGCGCTAGAGGGCCTAGCGGGAGGGACACCGGGGAGCTGTTTTTT
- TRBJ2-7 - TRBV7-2 CASSLRLTGLYYEQYF TGTGCCAGCAGCTTAAGGCTTACGGGACTTTACTACGAGCAGTACTTC
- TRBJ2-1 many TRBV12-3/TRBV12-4 CASRPRQDPNEQFF TGTGCCAGCAGGCCGAGACAGGACCCCAATGAGCAGTTCTTC
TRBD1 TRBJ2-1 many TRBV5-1 CASSFRDRGHTEQFF TGCGCCAGCAGCTTTCGGGACAGGGGTCATACTGAGCAGTTCTTC
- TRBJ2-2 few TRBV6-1 CASSQMDAPTGELFF TGTGCCAGCAGTCAGATGGACGCCCCCACCGGGGAGCTGTTTTTT
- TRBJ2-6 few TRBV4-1 CASSTHLQGLSTGANVLTF TGCGCCAGCAGCACACACCTACAGGGACTCTCGACTGGGGCCAACGTCCTGACTTTC
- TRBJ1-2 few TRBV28 CASRGPRDMYHGYTF TGTGCCAGCAGGGGGCCCCGGGACATGTATCATGGCTACACCTTC
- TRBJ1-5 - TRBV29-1 CSTARGVVSQPQHF TGCAGCACCGCCCGGGGGGTCGTTAGCCAGCCCCAGCATTTT
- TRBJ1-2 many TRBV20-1 CIYRGAGGYTF TGCATTTACCGGGGGGCGGGTGGCTACACCTTC
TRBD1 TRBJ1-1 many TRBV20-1 CSARDIRGGTEAFF TGCAGTGCTAGAGATATCAGGGGGGGCACTGAAGCTTTCTTT
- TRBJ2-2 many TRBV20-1 CSARDIGGTGELFF TGCAGTGCTAGAGATATAGGGGGCACCGGGGAGCTGTTTTTT
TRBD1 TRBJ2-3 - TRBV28 CASSLSGTGENTQYF TGTGCCAGCAGTTTATCCGGGACAGGGGAGAATACGCAGTATTTT
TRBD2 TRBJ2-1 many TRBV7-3 CASGFGTGGVNEQFF TGTGCCAGCGGGTTCGGTACGGGAGGAGTGAATGAGCAGTTCTTC
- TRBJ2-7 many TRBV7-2 CASSLMADPAYEQYF TGTGCCAGCAGCTTAATGGCGGACCCGGCCTACGAGCAGTACTTC
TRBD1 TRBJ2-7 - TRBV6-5 CASSELAGGSGEQYF TGTGCCAGCAGTGAGTTGGCAGGGGGATCTGGGGAGCAGTACTTC
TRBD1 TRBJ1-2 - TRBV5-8 CASSRTGGNYGYTF TGTGCCAGCAGCCGAACAGGGGGAAACTATGGCTACACCTTC
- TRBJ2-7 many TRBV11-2 CASSLTGGNEQYF TGTGCCAGCAGCTTAACCGGGGGAAACGAGCAGTACTTC
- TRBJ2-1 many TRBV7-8 CASSVRDYLYNEQFF TGTGCCAGCAGCGTGCGCGACTACCTCTACAATGAGCAGTTCTTC
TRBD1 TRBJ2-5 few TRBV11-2 CASSYGQGTRYF TGTGCCAGCAGCTACGGACAGGGGACCCGTTACTTC
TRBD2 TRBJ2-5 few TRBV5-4 CASSFGLADLLETQYF TGTGCCAGCAGCTTTGGACTAGCGGACCTCTTGGAGACCCAGTACTTC
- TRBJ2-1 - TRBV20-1 CSAREGSNEQFF TGCAGTGCTAGAGAAGGGAGTAATGAGCAGTTCTTC
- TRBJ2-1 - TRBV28 CASSSGTPFYNEQFF TGTGCCAGCAGTTCCGGGACTCCGTTCTACAATGAGCAGTTCTTC
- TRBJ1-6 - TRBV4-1 CASSLAVDSSSYNSPLHF TGCGCCAGCAGCCTAGCAGTTGACAGTAGCTCCTATAATTCACCCCTCCACTTT
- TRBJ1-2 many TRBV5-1 CASSLAGNYGYTF TGTGCCAGCAGTTTGGCTGGGAACTATGGCTACACCTTC
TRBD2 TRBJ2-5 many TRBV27 CASSLTSRQETQYF TGTGCCAGCAGTTTGACTAGCCGGCAAGAGACCCAGTACTTC
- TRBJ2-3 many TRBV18 CASSPLPGTSTDTQYF TGTGCCAGCTCACCGTTGCCGGGTACTAGCACAGATACGCAGTATTTT
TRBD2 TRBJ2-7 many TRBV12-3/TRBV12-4 CASRISGRAYEQYF TGTGCCAGCAGGATAAGCGGGAGGGCCTACGAGCAGTACTTC
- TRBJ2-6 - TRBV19 CASIKKEQGANVLTF TGTGCCAGTATCAAAAAGGAACAGGGGGCCAACGTCCTGACTTTC
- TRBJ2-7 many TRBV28 CASSLPPRATSYEQYF TGTGCCAGCAGTTTACCCCCGAGGGCTACCTCCTACGAGCAGTACTTC
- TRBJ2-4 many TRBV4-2 CASSQDWRIQYF TGTGCCAGCAGCCAAGATTGGCGCATTCAGTACTTC
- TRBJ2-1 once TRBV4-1 CASSQSGGGRSDERFF TGCGCCAGCAGCCAATCAGGGGGCGGGAGATCGGATGAGCGGTTCTTC
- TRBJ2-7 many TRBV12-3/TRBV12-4 CASRYRTYEQYF TGTGCCAGCAGGTATAGGACCTACGAGCAGTACTTC
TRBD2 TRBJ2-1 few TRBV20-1 CSARIGTSLRYEQFF TGCAGTGCTAGAATCGGGACTAGTCTGAGGTATGAGCAGTTCTTC
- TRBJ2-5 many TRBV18 CASSPPDWGETQYF TGTGCCAGCTCACCACCGGACTGGGGAGAGACCCAGTACTTC
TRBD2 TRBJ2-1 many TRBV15 CATSRAGGAYNEQFF TGTGCCACCAGCAGAGCGGGGGGAGCCTACAATGAGCAGTTCTTC
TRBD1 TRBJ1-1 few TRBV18 CASSPDLQGAYTEAFF TGTGCCAGCTCACCGGATCTTCAGGGGGCATACACTGAAGCTTTCTTT
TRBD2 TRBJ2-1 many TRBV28 CASRTGLAANEQFF TGTGCCAGCAGAACGGGACTAGCGGCCAATGAGCAGTTCTTC
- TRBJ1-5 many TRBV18 CASSPTDSNQPQHF TGTGCCAGCTCACCAACTGACAGCAATCAGCCCCAGCATTTT
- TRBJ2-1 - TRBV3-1 CASSQGTHNYNEQFF TGTGCCAGCAGCCAAGGAACGCACAATTACAATGAGCAGTTCTTC